The 11 T cell receptor beta chains given below trace back to one sample, sequenced in a study of cytomegalovirus exposure and HLA in healthy donors. Primers included in the PCR were 60 Vbeta and 13 Jbeta primers. Here immunoSEQ multiplex PCR was the method, and the copy in TCRdb shows in-frame clones only, minus some. The table has 100,000 to 150,000 clones, 84% seen once. The sequencing sample was made of PBMCs. These receptor sequences come from a man aged 50 or older in good health and CMV-seronegative.

With regard to this clone: Additional DNA sequences in this sample encode the identical CDR3. The gene calls are TRBV30 and TRBJ2-2, with a weak D call TRBD2 (5 bases). Between the trimmed V and J ends, which lost 3 bases and 1 base, there was a span of 6 bases. The CDR3 length is 13 residues. CDR1 is GTSNPN, CDR2 SVGIG, per germline (reference sequence). The CDR3 reads CAWSRGNTGELFF. CDR3 in DNA: TGTGCCTGGAGCCGGGGGAACACCGGGGAGCTGTTTTTT.

In its sample, this clone was seen many times. V gene TRBV7-2 combines with J gene TRBJ2-7; the D gene is possibly TRBD2 (6 bases). CDR3 length equals 13 residues. The V and J ends lost 3 bases and 5 bases respectively, with 11 bases between them. Germline lookup yields CDR1 SGHTA and CDR2 FQGNSA. CDR3 coding DNA: TGTGCCAGCAGCTTCTGGGCGGGGCACGAGCAGTACTTC. Its translation is CASSFWAGHEQYF.

The gene calls are TRBV6-4 and TRBJ1-2; 9 nucleotides match TRBD1. V was pared by 0 bases and J by 1 base, with 18 bases of the junction left unmatched. Germline V gene data show CDR1 as MRHNA and CDR2 as SNTAGT. This CDR3 has 21 amino acids. CDR3 sequence: CASSDSTNNFHRGRVNYGYTF. The CDR3 DNA reads as TGTGCCAGCAGTGACTCGACGAATAATTTCCACAGGGGGCGGGTTAACTATGGCTACACCTTC.

The chain uses TRBV5-4 and TRBJ1-2; 10 bases are shared with TRBD1. Germline V gene sequence: CDR1 SGHNT, CDR2 YYREEE (reference sequence). The length of the CDR3 is 18 residues. The V gene end was trimmed by 0 bases and the J gene end by 0 bases; junction bases not matched to a gene: 8. As DNA, the CDR3 is TGTGCCAGCAGCTTGGGGCTCTGGACAGGGGGAACTAACTATGGCTACACCTTC. Protein sequence: CASSLGLWTGGTNYGYTF.

Only a few counts were recorded for this clone. V and J are TRBV9 and TRBJ2-5, with 7 bases fitting TRBD2. This CDR3 is built from 15 residues. Per the germline V gene, CDR1 is SGDLS and CDR2 is YYNGEE. The V gene end was trimmed by 0 bases and the J gene end by 4 bases; junction bases not matched to a gene: 6. The CDR3 DNA sequence: TGTGCCAGCAGCGTAGATTCGGGGAGGGGAGAGACCCAGTACTTC. This gives the protein CASSVDSGRGETQYF.

This clone was observed a few times. The CDR3 is CASSGAPEAEAFF. The CDR3 DNA reads TGTGCCAGCAGTGGCGCGCCGGAGGCTGAAGCTTTCTTT. The chain joins TRBV2 to TRBJ1-1; D gene unclear. The V and J ends lost 4 bases and 6 bases respectively, with 12 bases between them. The CDR3 is 13 residues long. Per germline, CDR1 SNHLY and CDR2 FYNNEI.

The chain combines TRBV6-1 with TRBJ1-5; 7 bases are shared with TRBD1. The junction had 4 bases not matched to a gene; V was cut back by 4 bases and J by 4 bases. CDR1 is MNHNS and CDR2 is SASEGT in the germline V gene. This CDR3 has 14 residues. CDR3 amino acids: CASSVEGANQPQHF. The CDR3 DNA reads TGTGCCAGCAGTGTAGAGGGGGCTAATCAGCCCCAGCATTTT.

The chain has TRBV12-5 and TRBJ2-7; possibly TRBD2 for D (5 bases). Looked up from germline, CDR1 is LGHNT and CDR2 is FRNRAP. The CDR3 sequence is 12 residues long. The V end lost 5 bases, the J end lost 4 bases, and 9 bases lay between the germline ends. The CDR3 here is CASGERAYEQYF. The CDR3, as DNA: TGTGCTAGTGGTGAGAGGGCTTACGAGCAGTACTTC.

A few counts support this clone. This chain uses TRBV7-3 with TRBJ2-7; possible D gene TRBD1, 6 bases. CDR1 is SGHTA and CDR2 is FQGTGA in the germline V gene. V dropped 1 base and J dropped 3 bases, with 7 bases sitting between them. The length of the CDR3 is 13 residues. The CDR3 here is CASSLKQGYEQYF. The CDR3 region has the DNA TGTGCCAGCAGCTTAAAACAGGGCTACGAGCAGTACTTC.

The V call is TRBV4-3, the J call TRBJ2-1, with 8 bases that match TRBD2. The CDR3 has 16 amino acids. Germline CDR1 is LGHNA and CDR2 is YSLEER. The V segment lost 0 bases and the J segment 6 bases; nucleotides outside the gene matches: 7. CDR3 nucleotides: TGCGCCAGCAGCCAAGATCTACAGCGGGGGTCCAATGAGCAGTTCTTC. The encoded protein is CASSQDLQRGSNEQFF.

V gene TRBV4-1 combines with J gene TRBJ2-5; TRBD1 matches at 10 bases. Germline V lookup: CDR1 MGHRA, CDR2 YSYEKL. CDR3 length: 15 amino acids. V dropped 5 bases and J dropped 1; count of bases not matched to a gene: 4. The DNA of the CDR3 is TGCGCCAGCAGCTCGGGACAGGGGTTCCAAGAGACCCAGTACTTC. Translation gives CASSSGQGFQETQYF.